This T cell receptor beta chain was sequenced for a study of CD8 T cells in Susac syndrome. Trimming pared 2 bases from V and 2 bases from J, leaving 8 bases between. In germline, CDR1 is SGHRS, CDR2 YFSETQ. The CDR3 is 15 amino acids. Random hexamers served to reverse transcribe roughly 0.45 to 1 ug RNA. MiXCR, run by TCRdb on the immunoSEQ multiplex PCR reads, gives a single entry per CDR3 protein. The table records 400,000 or so distinct CDR3 sequences, approximately 89% of them present only once. The TCR sequence derives from a human donor with multiple sclerosis. The chain uses TRBV5-1 and TRBJ2-6; D may be TRBD1 or TRBD2 (5 bases each). The sequenced material came from CD8+ T cells from PBMCs. CDR3 residues: CASSLGETGANVLTF. The CDR3 DNA follows: TGCGCCAGCAGCTTAGGGGAGACTGGGGCCAACGTCCTGACTTTC.